These T cell receptor beta chains were read from a single sample in a study of T-cell memory formation after mild COVID-19. TCRdb reanalysed the 5' RACE reads using MiXCR and keeps one entry per CDR3 protein. The profile shows about 340,000 distinct CDR3 sequences, approximately 15% of them singletons. Input material: PBMCs or a T cell subset sorted from them (not recorded which). The receptors stem from a man between 18 and 29 years old who had mild COVID-19 (a few samples of this study predate the infection). Cell type and time point are not known. Both conserved end residues are part of each CDR3. Each record gives: CDR3 DNA, CDR3 protein, V gene, clone size, D gene, J gene. A D gene is named only where the DNA matches it firmly. A clone size is listed for some rows: how often the clone was seen (once, few, many), or a class if it is expanded.

CDR3nt: TGTGCCAGTAGACGGCAGACAAATCAGCCCCAGCATTTT
CDR3aa: CASRRQTNQPQHF
v_gene: TRBV19
abundance: few
d_gene: .
j_gene: TRBJ1-5

CDR3nt: TGTGCCACCAGTGGATCCGGGGGCACAGCTTTCTTT
CDR3aa: CATSGSGGTAFF
v_gene: TRBV24-1
abundance: few
d_gene: .
j_gene: TRBJ1-1

CDR3nt: TGTGCCAGCAGCTTAAGTCTAGCGGGGGCTGAGACCCAGTACTTC
CDR3aa: CASSLSLAGAETQYF
v_gene: TRBV7-2
abundance: many
d_gene: TRBD2
j_gene: TRBJ2-5

CDR3nt: TGTGCCAGCACACGGGTAGGTGCCACTGAAGCTTTCTTT
CDR3aa: CASTRVGATEAFF
v_gene: TRBV12-3/TRBV12-4
abundance: many
d_gene: .
j_gene: TRBJ1-1

CDR3nt: TGTGCCAGCAGTAGGACAGGGGGGGCCTCCGGGGAGCTGTTTTTT
CDR3aa: CASSRTGGASGELFF
v_gene: TRBV6-5
abundance: few
d_gene: TRBD1
j_gene: TRBJ2-2

CDR3nt: TGCGCCAGCAGCGCCCGGACAGGGGGCGCCGGGGAGCTGTTTTTT
CDR3aa: CASSARTGGAGELFF
v_gene: TRBV5-1
abundance: few
d_gene: TRBD1
j_gene: TRBJ2-2

CDR3nt: TGTGCCAGCAGCTTAGGGGCGCGGAATCAGCCCCAGCATTTT
CDR3aa: CASSLGARNQPQHF
v_gene: TRBV7-9
abundance: few
d_gene: .
j_gene: TRBJ1-5

CDR3nt: TGCGCCAGCGGACTAGCGGGGGAAGGGGGGACGCAGTATTTT
CDR3aa: CASGLAGEGGTQYF
v_gene: TRBV4-3
abundance: .
d_gene: TRBD2
j_gene: TRBJ2-3

CDR3nt: TGTGCCAGCAGCCAAGAAGCGGGGCTCACAGATACGCAGTATTTT
CDR3aa: CASSQEAGLTDTQYF
v_gene: TRBV4-2
abundance: .
d_gene: TRBD2
j_gene: TRBJ2-3

CDR3nt: TGTGCCAGCAGCCCGACTGATGGAGGCAATCAGCCCCAGCATTTT
CDR3aa: CASSPTDGGNQPQHF
v_gene: TRBV7-8
abundance: .
d_gene: .
j_gene: TRBJ1-5

CDR3nt: TGTGCCAGCAGCCCGTACCGGGACCCTGGAGATACGCAGTATTTT
CDR3aa: CASSPYRDPGDTQYF
v_gene: TRBV6-2/TRBV6-3
abundance: .
d_gene: .
j_gene: TRBJ2-3

CDR3nt: TGTGCCAGCAGTTTAACCCCAGCAGGATACGAGCAGTACTTC
CDR3aa: CASSLTPAGYEQYF
v_gene: TRBV6-2/TRBV6-3
abundance: few
d_gene: .
j_gene: TRBJ2-7

CDR3nt: TGTGCCAGCAGTGAGGTCCCCCCAGATCAGCCCCAGCATTTT
CDR3aa: CASSEVPPDQPQHF
v_gene: TRBV2
abundance: .
d_gene: .
j_gene: TRBJ1-5

CDR3nt: TGCGCCAGCAGCCCTGATCCGGGACGGAGGAACACTGAAGCTTTCTTT
CDR3aa: CASSPDPGRRNTEAFF
v_gene: TRBV4-1
abundance: .
d_gene: .
j_gene: TRBJ1-1

CDR3nt: TGCAGCGTACAACAGGGGGCTGGTGAGACCCAGTACTTC
CDR3aa: CSVQQGAGETQYF
v_gene: TRBV29-1
abundance: .
d_gene: TRBD1
j_gene: TRBJ2-5

CDR3nt: TGTGCCAGCAGCGTACGCGGGGGGGACGCAGATACGCAGTATTTT
CDR3aa: CASSVRGGDADTQYF
v_gene: TRBV9
abundance: .
d_gene: TRBD2
j_gene: TRBJ2-3

CDR3nt: TGTGCCAGCAGTCCCCCCGTGGGCCGTTGGAACACTGAAGCTTTCTTT
CDR3aa: CASSPPVGRWNTEAFF
v_gene: TRBV27
abundance: once
d_gene: .
j_gene: TRBJ1-1

CDR3nt: TGCGCCAGCAGCTGGACAGGGGCCAGCAATCAGCCCCAGCATTTT
CDR3aa: CASSWTGASNQPQHF
v_gene: TRBV5-1
abundance: .
d_gene: TRBD1
j_gene: TRBJ1-5

CDR3nt: TGCAGTGCTATTTCCCAGCAATTCACAGATACGCAGTATTTT
CDR3aa: CSAISQQFTDTQYF
v_gene: TRBV20-1
abundance: .
d_gene: .
j_gene: TRBJ2-3

CDR3nt: TGCGCCAGCAGCCAAGTATTGAGAGGGGCTCGTAATTCACCCCTCCACTTT
CDR3aa: CASSQVLRGARNSPLHF
v_gene: TRBV4-1
abundance: few
d_gene: .
j_gene: TRBJ1-6

CDR3nt: TGCGCCAGCAGACTGGGGGCCCTGAGCTCCTATAATTCACCCCTCCACTTT
CDR3aa: CASRLGALSSYNSPLHF
v_gene: TRBV5-1
abundance: .
d_gene: .
j_gene: TRBJ1-6

CDR3nt: TGTGCCAGCAGCTCTCCCACCAATGAGCAGTTCTTC
CDR3aa: CASSSPTNEQFF
v_gene: TRBV2
abundance: few
d_gene: .
j_gene: TRBJ2-1

CDR3nt: TGTGCCAGCAGTTCCCAGGGGAAAGCTTTCTTT
CDR3aa: CASSSQGKAFF
v_gene: TRBV6-5
abundance: few
d_gene: .
j_gene: TRBJ1-1

CDR3nt: TGTGCCAGCAGTTCCCCGGCTAGCGGCTCCTACAATGAGCAGTTCTTC
CDR3aa: CASSSPASGSYNEQFF
v_gene: TRBV27
abundance: .
d_gene: TRBD2
j_gene: TRBJ2-1

CDR3nt: TGTGCCAGCAGTCGAACAGGGGGCGTTTCACCCCTCCACTTT
CDR3aa: CASSRTGGVSPLHF
v_gene: TRBV12-3/TRBV12-4
abundance: .
d_gene: TRBD1
j_gene: TRBJ1-6

CDR3nt: TGTGCCAGCACCCCTACCCCGGGACGCAGCATTTATGGCTACACCTTC
CDR3aa: CASTPTPGRSIYGYTF
v_gene: TRBV5-5
abundance: few
d_gene: .
j_gene: TRBJ1-2

CDR3nt: TGTGCCAGCAGCCAACCCCACCCCGAGGCCAAAAACATTCAGTACTTC
CDR3aa: CASSQPHPEAKNIQYF
v_gene: TRBV3-1
abundance: .
d_gene: .
j_gene: TRBJ2-4

CDR3nt: TGTGCCAGCAACCAGGGGGGGCTTGGCACAGATACGCAGTATTTT
CDR3aa: CASNQGGLGTDTQYF
v_gene: TRBV11-2
abundance: .
d_gene: .
j_gene: TRBJ2-3

CDR3nt: TGTGCCAGCAGCGCGGTGGCCGGGGAGCTGTTTTTT
CDR3aa: CASSAVAGELFF
v_gene: TRBV11-2
abundance: few
d_gene: .
j_gene: TRBJ2-2

CDR3nt: TGTGCCAGCAGTTCGGGCTGGTCTGGACAGGGGGAGACCCAGTACTTC
CDR3aa: CASSSGWSGQGETQYF
v_gene: TRBV12-3/TRBV12-4
abundance: few
d_gene: TRBD1
j_gene: TRBJ2-5

CDR3nt: TGCGCCAGCAGCTCCGCCAAGGTCCCTGGCTACGAGCAGTACTTC
CDR3aa: CASSSAKVPGYEQYF
v_gene: TRBV5-1
abundance: few
d_gene: .
j_gene: TRBJ2-7

CDR3nt: TGTGCCAGCAGAGTGGCTACCGGGACAGGGAGCTCTGGAAACACCATATATTTT
CDR3aa: CASRVATGTGSSGNTIYF
v_gene: TRBV12-3/TRBV12-4
abundance: many
d_gene: TRBD1
j_gene: TRBJ1-3

CDR3nt: TGTGCCAGCAGCCTTAGTTTTCCGCGCGCGAACACTGAAGCTTTCTTT
CDR3aa: CASSLSFPRANTEAFF
v_gene: TRBV21-1
abundance: few
d_gene: .
j_gene: TRBJ1-1

CDR3nt: TGCGCCAGCAGCGAAGCGCTCAATGAGCAGTTCTTC
CDR3aa: CASSEALNEQFF
v_gene: TRBV5-1
abundance: .
d_gene: .
j_gene: TRBJ2-1

CDR3nt: TGCGCCAGCAGACATGGACTAGCGCGACCGGAGCAGTTCTTC
CDR3aa: CASRHGLARPEQFF
v_gene: TRBV4-1
abundance: few
d_gene: TRBD2
j_gene: TRBJ2-1

CDR3nt: TGTGCCATCGGGAGGGAGAAGAAGGAGACCCAGTACTTC
CDR3aa: CAIGREKKETQYF
v_gene: TRBV10-3
abundance: .
d_gene: TRBD2
j_gene: TRBJ2-5

CDR3nt: TGTGCCAGCAACTTGGGGGCCTCTCGTGGTGGCTACACCTTC
CDR3aa: CASNLGASRGGYTF
v_gene: TRBV13
abundance: many
d_gene: .
j_gene: TRBJ1-2

CDR3nt: TGCGCCAGCAGCTCCTTCGATTACGAGCAGTACTTC
CDR3aa: CASSSFDYEQYF
v_gene: TRBV5-1
abundance: few
d_gene: .
j_gene: TRBJ2-7

CDR3nt: TGTGCCAGCAGCCCCATCGACCGGGACAGGGACTGGTACGAGCAGTACTTC
CDR3aa: CASSPIDRDRDWYEQYF
v_gene: TRBV7-9
abundance: .
d_gene: TRBD1
j_gene: TRBJ2-7

CDR3nt: TGTGCCAGCAGTTTAAATGAACAGGGGAACACCGGGGAGCTGTTTTTT
CDR3aa: CASSLNEQGNTGELFF
v_gene: TRBV6-5
abundance: .
d_gene: .
j_gene: TRBJ2-2

CDR3nt: TGTGCCAGCAGTCTGATAGCGGACTATGGCTACACCTTC
CDR3aa: CASSLIADYGYTF
v_gene: TRBV6-6
abundance: .
d_gene: .
j_gene: TRBJ1-2

CDR3nt: TGTGCCAGCAGCCCGGGACTCTCGGGGGCCTACGAGCAGTACTTC
CDR3aa: CASSPGLSGAYEQYF
v_gene: TRBV4-2
abundance: .
d_gene: .
j_gene: TRBJ2-7

CDR3nt: TGTGCCACCAGTGAAAAGGGGCCCGGGGATACGCAGTATTTT
CDR3aa: CATSEKGPGDTQYF
v_gene: TRBV24-1
abundance: few
d_gene: .
j_gene: TRBJ2-3

CDR3nt: TGCGCCAGCAGCTCCCAGACAGGGGGAGAGACCCAGTACTTC
CDR3aa: CASSSQTGGETQYF
v_gene: TRBV5-1
abundance: many
d_gene: TRBD1
j_gene: TRBJ2-5

CDR3nt: TGTGCCAGCAGCTCCGCCCTAGCGGGGGGGGGAGAGACCCAGTACTTC
CDR3aa: CASSSALAGGGETQYF
v_gene: TRBV7-2
abundance: .
d_gene: TRBD2
j_gene: TRBJ2-5